The clone carrying this TCR beta chain was observed at least ten times. CDR1 and CDR2 from the germline V gene are SGHRS and YFSETQ. This CDR3 spans 17 amino acids. Trimming cost V 3 bases and J 8 bases; bases outside gene matches: 18. The record originates from a study of CD8 T cells in ankylosing spondylitis. TCRdb itself ran the 5' RACE reads through MiXCR, one entry per CDR3 protein. This sample has roughly 150,000 distinct CDR3 sequences, with just under 7.5% found just once. This TCR was recovered from a female donor with ankylosing spondylitis or in good health (not recorded which). The V gene is TRBV5-1, the J gene TRBJ1-2; TRBD1 aligns across 8 bases. Specimen: blood, either unsorted or a sorted T cell fraction (not recorded which). For the CDR3, the DNA is TGCGCCAGCAGCTGGACCAATAGGGACAGGCTAGAGGACGGCTACACCTTC. Translation: CASSWTNRDRLEDGYTF. Complete variable domain (other parts from reference TRBV5-1 and TRBJ1-2): KAGVTQTPRYLIKTRGQQVTLSCSPISGHRSVSWYQQTPGQGLQFLFEYFSETQRNKGNFPGRFSGRQFSNSRSEMNVSTLELGDSALYLCASSWTNRDRLEDGYTFGSGTRLTVV.